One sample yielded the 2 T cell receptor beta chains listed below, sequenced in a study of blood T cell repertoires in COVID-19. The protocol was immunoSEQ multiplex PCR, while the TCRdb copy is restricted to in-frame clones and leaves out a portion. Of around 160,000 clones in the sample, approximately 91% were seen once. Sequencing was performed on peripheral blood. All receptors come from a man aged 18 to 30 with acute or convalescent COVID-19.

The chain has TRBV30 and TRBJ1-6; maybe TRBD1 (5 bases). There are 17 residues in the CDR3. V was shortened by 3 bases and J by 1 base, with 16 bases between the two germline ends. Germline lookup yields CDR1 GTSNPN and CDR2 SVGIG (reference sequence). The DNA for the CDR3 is TGTGCCTGGAGCAGGAGGGCTCCAGGGTCCTATAATTCACCCCTCCACTTT. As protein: CAWSRRAPGSYNSPLHF.

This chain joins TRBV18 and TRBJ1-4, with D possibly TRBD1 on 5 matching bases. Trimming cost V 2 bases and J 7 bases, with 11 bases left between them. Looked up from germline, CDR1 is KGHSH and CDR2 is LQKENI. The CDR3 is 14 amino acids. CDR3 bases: TGTGCCAGCTCACCATCAGGGCGCGGTGAAAAACTGTTTTTT. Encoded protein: CASSPSGRGEKLFF.